This TCR beta chain was sequenced for a study of blood T cell repertoires in COVID-19. How the authors handled the data: Quantification of nucleated cells was approximated via reference gene primer amplification. Repertoires were generated with immunoSEQ multiplex PCR, while TCRdb's copy carries only in-frame clones and drops some. The D gene and trimming were derived from the DNA, and the V and J assignments and clone size from that table. This sample carries roughly 120,000 clones, about four fifths of them seen once, and the ten largest clones take under 3%. V dropped 0 bases and J dropped 1; count of bases not matched to a gene: 2. This CDR3 has 15 amino acids. CDR1 and CDR2 from the germline V gene are SGHRS and YFSETQ.

What was sequenced was peripheral blood. The chain couples TRBV5-1 to TRBJ2-3; 7 bases match TRBD1. This receptor was taken from a man aged 65-85 years with acute or convalescent COVID-19. The CDR3: CASSLGTGRTDTQYF. CDR3 coding DNA: TGCGCCAGCAGCTTGGGGACAGGTCGCACAGATACGCAGTATTTT. Filled out from reference TRBV5-1 and TRBJ2-3, the complete variable domain reads KAGVTQTPRYLIKTRGQQVTLSCSPISGHRSVSWYQQTPGQGLQFLFEYFSETQRNKGNFPGRFSGRQFSNSRSEMNVSTLELGDSALYLCASSLGTGRTDTQYFGPGTRLTVL.